This passage covers 10 T cell receptor beta chains from one sample sequenced in a study of T cell responses to AZD1222 COVID-19 vaccine. This table comes from immunoSEQ multiplex PCR, and its TCRdb copy is limited to in-frame clones, with some not included. The sample consists of roughly 99,000 clones, just over 90% of them appearing once. Material: peripheral blood, obtained 28 days after the second AZD1222 dose. The receptors come from an adult who received the AZD1222 COVID-19 vaccine.

The rearrangement uses TRBV28 and TRBJ1-1, with D tentatively TRBD1 (6 bases). Germline V gives CDR1 MDHEN, CDR2 SYDVKM. V was clipped by 5 bases and J by 5 bases, with 18 bases between them. CDR3 length: 15 residues. The CDR3 DNA reads TGTGCCAGCAGTGGGGTGCCGACAGGCGATACTGAAGCTTTCTTT. This codes for CASSGVPTGDTEAFF.

This clone was picked up a small number of times. J is TRBJ2-1 and V is TRBV6-4; 8 nucleotides agree with TRBD2. The V gene's germline CDR1 is MRHNA and CDR2 SNTAGT. The J segment lost 0 bases and the V segment lost 5 bases, leaving 3 bases of the junction unmatched. This CDR3 has 15 amino acids. CDR3: CASSSGGGSYNEQFF. The CDR3 nucleotides read TGTGCCAGCAGTTCGGGAGGGGGCTCCTACAATGAGCAGTTCTTC.

The chain has TRBV2 and TRBJ2-2; D ambiguous. V shed 7 bases and J shed 7 bases, with 7 bases lying between them. CDR3 length: 11 residues. Germline V gene lookup returns CDR1 SNHLY and CDR2 FYNNEI. CDR3 DNA sequence: TGTGCCAGCACCCCGGGCGGGGAGCTGTTTTTT. This translates into CASTPGGELFF.

The chain joins TRBV7-8 to TRBJ1-5; D gene ambiguous. CDR1 is SGHVS, CDR2 FQNEAQ, per germline. The CDR3 runs to 13 residues. V dropped 0 bases and J dropped 6 bases, with 6 bases sitting between them. This CDR3 reads CASSLADFQPQHF. In DNA, the CDR3 is TGTGCCAGCAGCTTAGCGGATTTTCAGCCCCAGCATTTT.

This chain uses TRBV19 with TRBJ2-3, with TRBD2 matching over 8 bases. The CDR3 is 16 residues long. Germline V gene data show CDR1 as LNHDA and CDR2 as SQIVND (reference sequence). The trim removed 5 bases at V and 1 base at J, leaving 8 bases unmatched. This CDR3 reads CASSPRGAGGTDTQYF. CDR3 nucleotides: TGTGCCAGTAGTCCCCGGGGAGCGGGGGGCACAGATACGCAGTATTTT.

The chain uses TRBV27 and TRBJ1-6; possible D gene TRBD1, 5 bases. Germline V gene lookup returns CDR1 MNHEY and CDR2 SMNVEV (reference sequence). The CDR3 length is 16 residues. Trimming took 6 bases from V and 7 from J, leaving 19 bases between them. The CDR3 DNA reads as TGTGCCAGCAGCATCCGCCAGGGAGTATTGAATTCACCCCTCCACTTT. Residues: CASSIRQGVLNSPLHF.

The chain has TRBV18 and TRBJ1-1; no reliable D call. The germline CDR1 and CDR2 sequences are KGHSH and LQKENI. Deletions cut 4 bases from V and 2 bases from J, with 14 bases between. This CDR3 is built from 15 residues. The CDR3 here is CASSRSNAGNTEAFF. DNA of the CDR3: TGTGCCAGCTCACGAAGTAACGCGGGAAACACTGAAGCTTTCTTT.

This clone was seen only once. The chain joins TRBV7-2 to TRBJ1-5, with D perhaps TRBD1 (5 bases). V shed 6 bases and J shed 2 bases, with 11 bases lying between them. CDR1 and CDR2 from the germline V gene are SGHTA and FQGNSA. The CDR3 loop spans 14 amino acids. Written as DNA, the CDR3 is TGTGCCAGCAGTCCAGACAGACGCAATCAGCCCCAGCATTTT. Its translation: CASSPDRRNQPQHF.

This clone was detected only once. The chain links TRBV6-5 to TRBJ1-6; D might be TRBD1 (6 bases). The CDR3 loop spans 13 amino acids. The germline gives CDR1 MNHEY, CDR2 SVGAGI. Trimming took 6 bases from V and 5 from J, leaving 8 bases between them. Written as DNA, the CDR3 is TGTGCCAGCAGGCGGACAGATAATTCACCCCTCCACTTT. It encodes CASRRTDNSPLHF.

This chain joins TRBV6-5 and TRBJ1-1; the D is unclear. Per the germline V gene, CDR1 is MNHEY and CDR2 is SVGAGI. This CDR3 is 14 amino acids long. V gave up 0 bases and J gave up 0 bases, with 5 bases separating them. Here the CDR3 reads CASSYSGVNTEAFF. The CDR3 coding sequence is TGTGCCAGCAGTTACTCCGGAGTGAACACTGAAGCTTTCTTT.